Below are 17 T cell receptor beta chains sequenced from a single sample in a study of glioma-infiltrating T cells after dendritic cell vaccination. Generated by immunoSEQ multiplex PCR, the TCRdb table keeps only in-frame clones and is missing some. The sample has tens of thousands of clones, more than 65% seen once. Source: blood, taken before dendritic cell vaccination. The receptors were gathered from a human donor with glioblastoma.

This chain links TRBV11-2 with TRBJ2-3; TRBD1 might be the D (6 bases). The CDR3 sequence is 14 residues long. Trimming took 2 bases from V and 5 from J, leaving 11 bases between them. Germline V gives CDR1 SGHAT, CDR2 FQNNGV. CDR3 region: CASSLQGFGDTQYF. Here the CDR3 DNA reads TGTGCCAGCAGCTTACAGGGGTTTGGAGATACGCAGTATTTT.

The V call is TRBV4-1, the J call TRBJ1-1; 12 bases align to TRBD1. The germline V gene has CDR1 MGHRA and CDR2 YSYEKL. This CDR3 is built from 17 residues. After removal of 5 bases from V and 5 bases from J, the junction contained 12 bases not matched to a gene. The CDR3, as DNA: TGCGCCAGCAGCGCGGGACAGGGGGCAACCCGAACGACTGAAGCTTTCTTT. Protein sequence: CASSAGQGATRTTEAFF.

The chain uses TRBV13 and TRBJ1-2, with TRBD1 identical over 8 bases. With 2 bases clipped from V and 4 bases from J, the junction kept 9 bases outside the gene matches. This CDR3 contains 16 residues. From germline, CDR1 is PRHDT and CDR2 FYEKMQ (reference sequence). The CDR3 region is CASSLSLGTGSYGYTF. CDR3 nucleotide sequence: TGTGCCAGCAGCTTATCTCTCGGGACAGGATCCTATGGCTACACCTTC.

The CDR3 protein is CAFSGFGYTF. The CDR3 nucleotides are TGTGCCTTCTCAGGGTTTGGCTACACCTTC. This chain links TRBV30 with TRBJ1-2; D possibly corresponds to TRBD1 (5 bases). CDR3 length: 10 residues. The germline V gene encodes CDR1 GTSNPN and CDR2 SVGIG (reference sequence). V was pared by 7 bases and J by 7 bases, with 10 bases between.

V gene TRBV11-2 combines with J gene TRBJ1-5; the D is unclear. Per the germline V gene, CDR1 is SGHAT and CDR2 is FQNNGV. The CDR3 is 14 residues long. Trimming left V 6 bases short and J 2 bases short, with 11 bases between. CDR3 amino acids: CASRSGVGNQPQHF. DNA of the CDR3: TGTGCCAGCAGGTCGGGTGTGGGCAATCAGCCCCAGCATTTT.

The rearrangement uses TRBV18 and TRBJ1-5; TRBD1 matches at 9 bases. The CDR3 has 16 residues. Per germline, CDR1 KGHSH and CDR2 LQKENI. With 1 base clipped from V and 7 bases from J, the junction kept 8 bases outside the gene matches. The CDR3 sequence is CASSPLSRDRVQPQHF. CDR3 bases: TGTGCCAGCTCACCACTGTCCCGGGACAGGGTGCAGCCCCAGCATTTT.

This clone occurred a few times. V usage is TRBV9 and J usage is TRBJ2-1; 8 bases line up with TRBD2. The CDR3 consists of 16 residues. The trim removed 4 bases at V and 2 bases at J, leaving 8 bases unmatched. The germline CDR1 and CDR2 sequences are SGDLS and YYNGEE. CDR3 in DNA: TGTGCCAGCAGCCGCCGGGGGGGAGGTACCTACAATGAGCAGTTCTTC. Its translation: CASSRRGGGTYNEQFF. Using reference TRBV9 and TRBJ2-1 for the parts outside the CDR3, the full variable domain is DSGVTQTPKHLITATGQRVTLRCSPRSGDLSVYWYQQSLDQGLQFLIQYYNGEERAKGNILERFSAQQFPDLHSELNLSSLELGDSALYFCASSRRGGGTYNEQFFGPGTRLTVL.

This clone has only a few counts. The chain has TRBV18 and TRBJ2-5; tentatively, D is TRBD2 (7 bases). Germline V lookup: CDR1 KGHSH, CDR2 LQKENI. The CDR3 extends over 16 amino acids. The V end lost 0 bases, the J end lost 7 bases, and 18 bases lay between the germline ends. This CDR3 is CASSPPEGGQFGTQYF. The DNA of the CDR3 is TGTGCCAGCTCACCACCGGAGGGGGGGCAATTTGGGACCCAGTACTTC.

The gene calls are TRBV29-1 and TRBJ2-3; a weak D match, TRBD2 (6 bases). Germline V gene data show CDR1 as SQVTM and CDR2 as ANQGSEA. V was pared by 4 bases and J by 2 bases, with 7 bases between. There are 12 residues in the CDR3. The CDR3, as DNA: TGCAGCGTTGGGAGGGACACAGATACGCAGTATTTT. This encodes CSVGRDTDTQYF.

The chain is built from TRBV19 and TRBJ2-7; possible D gene TRBD1, 6 bases. This CDR3 spans 13 amino acids. Germline-derived CDR1 and CDR2 are LNHDA and SQIVND (reference sequence). Trimming left V 4 bases short and J 3 bases short, with 10 bases between. CDR3 DNA sequence: TGTGCCAGTAGTAACCACAGGGACTACGAGCAGTACGTC. It codes for CASSNHRDYEQYV.

The rearrangement uses TRBV2 and TRBJ1-4; 7 bases map to TRBD1. V gave up 0 bases and J gave up 11 bases; unmatched junction bases: 6. Germline V gene sequence: CDR1 SNHLY, CDR2 FYNNEI. CDR3 length: 14 amino acids. CDR3 region: CASSEALDRVKLFF. Written as DNA, the CDR3 is TGTGCCAGCAGTGAAGCGCTCGACAGGGTGAAACTGTTTTTT. The whole variable domain, filled in from reference TRBV2 and TRBJ1-4, reads EPEVTQTPSHQVTQMGQEVILRCVPISNHLYFYWYRQILGQKVEFLVSFYNNEISEKSEIFDDQFSVERPDGSNFTLKIRSTKLEDSAMYFCASSEALDRVKLFFGSGTQLSVL.

This chain uses TRBV5-6 with TRBJ1-1; possibly TRBD1 for D (6 bases). The CDR3 runs 15 residues. CDR1 and CDR2 (germline): SGHDT, YYEEEE. Trimming left V 5 bases short and J 1 base short, with 15 bases between. CDR3 bases: TGTGCCAGCAGTCCCCCTTCGGACAGGAACACTGAAGCTTTCTTT. This encodes CASSPPSDRNTEAFF.

This clone was observed at least ten times. Different DNA sequences within this sample yield the same CDR3. The chain links TRBV19 to TRBJ1-1; D is possibly TRBD1 (5 bases). V was cut by 3 bases and J by 1 base, with 9 bases left in between. The CDR3 contains 14 residues. CDR1 is LNHDA, CDR2 SQIVND, per germline (reference sequence). CDR3 region: CASSIRGGNTEAFF. CDR3 DNA: TGTGCCAGTAGTATTCGGGGGGGGAACACTGAAGCTTTCTTT.

The rearrangement joins TRBV6-1 to TRBJ2-1, with TRBD2 matching over 9 bases. Germline lookup yields CDR1 MNHNS and CDR2 SASEGT. The CDR3 length is 15 residues. The V gene end was trimmed by 4 bases and the J gene end by 5 bases; junction bases not matched to a gene: 6. In nucleotides, the CDR3 is TGTGCCAGCAGTGGTACCGGGACTAGCAACAATGAGCAGTTCTTC. Protein sequence: CASSGTGTSNNEQFF.

This clone was counted a single time. The chain has TRBV4-1 and TRBJ2-1; TRBD2 matches 7 bases. Germline values: CDR1 MGHRA, CDR2 YSYEKL. With 2 bases clipped from V and 4 bases from J, the junction kept 17 bases outside the gene matches. The CDR3 extends over 19 amino acids. CDR3 nucleotide sequence: TGCGCCAGCAGCCAAAAATGGGTCGAGGGGAGGGCCCCTTACAATGAGCAGTTCTTC. Translation gives CASSQKWVEGRAPYNEQFF.

This clone was counted a few times. The V call is TRBV19, the J call TRBJ2-1; TRBD2 might be the D (5 bases). This CDR3 contains 14 residues. The V and J ends lost 7 bases and 2 bases respectively, with 12 bases between them. Germline V lookup: CDR1 LNHDA, CDR2 SQIVND (reference sequence). The CDR3: CASMGDSPYNEQFF. The CDR3 coding sequence is TGTGCCAGTATGGGAGATAGTCCCTACAATGAGCAGTTCTTC.

The J gene is TRBJ1-4, the V gene TRBV19; TRBD1 matches 7 bases. There are 11 residues in the CDR3. CDR1 and CDR2 from the germline V gene are LNHDA and SQIVND (reference sequence). V shed 7 bases and J 8 bases; nucleotides not matched to a gene: 1. For the CDR3, the DNA is TGTGCCAGTAAGACAGGGGAAAAACTGTTTTTT. Residues: CASKTGEKLFF.